This T cell receptor beta chain was identified during a study of cytomegalovirus exposure and HLA in healthy donors (dated by TCRdb to 2016 to 2017). For the study in its entirety: A later analysis indicated that the 100 to 150 validation repertoires were generated on the platform also employed for the 650 to 850 repertoires of the first cohort. The study aimed to test whether signatures of past pathogen exposure could be identified by cataloging public T cell receptors. To predict cytomegalovirus infection status, the study combined high-throughput TCR immunosequencing, statistical association of individual TCRs with disease status, and machine learning. In addition to the first cohort of 650 to 800 subjects, a separate validation cohort of about 120 different subjects was used. The study at large found these results: All 130 or so repertoires were used to score co-occurrence in the validation cohort in a later analysis, because that analysis had no HLA typing for the cohort. It was suggested by the authors that the approach could potentially be generalized to other disease states and immunological phenotypes. Cytomegalovirus status was reported to be diagnosed by the classifier with high specificity and sensitivity in both the original and validation cohorts. Most TCR sequences were observed very rarely across donors, whereas some public TCRs were present in many individuals. A few of the identified cytomegalovirus-associated TCR beta chains were confirmed in vitro to be specific for cytomegalovirus antigens. Subsequent analysis determined that TCRs grouped into clusters in the first cohort also showed a tendency toward co-occurrence across the 120 validation repertoires, and roughly 95% of cluster scores exceeded 0. A total of about 150 TCR beta chains were listed by the study as associated with cytomegalovirus.

With respect to this clone: Its antigen remains unidentified. The input lacks base qualities; no much larger clone sits a single base away.

The CDR3, from cysteine to phenylalanine, totals 14 residues. CDR3 DNA is the only sequence kept; it has 42 bases, read in frame from the first base. Trimming takes 11 bases from V and 4 bases from J, and the germline ends sit 18 bases apart. Per the germline V gene (reference sequence), MNHEY is the CDR1 and SMNVEV is the CDR2. The donors belonged to the validation cohort of around 130 subjects, which was separate from the approximately 700-subject first cohort. The method behind the library was the immunoSEQ multiplex PCR assay. In the paper's pipeline: A statistical classification framework was built for diagnosing cytomegalovirus status from the catalog of TCR beta chain sequences. TCRdb retrieved this table from immuneACCESS and kept in-frame rearrangements only. Not all clones are present; in checked studies, unresolved V genes account for under half, and no reason is known for the remainder. For V, J and clone size, that table is used; D and trimming come from the DNA. The sample table lists around 150,000 clones, 85% of them with a count of one. Together, the top ten hold around 2% of the sample.

The chain uses TRBV27 and TRBJ1-5; confidence is insufficient to name the D gene. This receptor was identified in a man younger than 45 in good health and CMV-seropositive. The source material was PBMCs. DNA sequence: TGTGCCGCTTGGAGGGCGGGTGGGAATCAGCCCCAGCATTTT. Its protein is CAAWRAGGNQPQHF.